Listed here are 9 T cell receptor beta chains from one sample, sequenced in a study of blood T cells in healthy people across ages. Alongside a J-beta primer mix, a sample-barcoded 5' primer served in a second PCR lasting roughly 6 to 12 cycles. TCRdb fed the 5' RACE reads into MiXCR, producing one record per CDR3 protein. The table lists some 900,000 distinct CDR3 sequences, around 48% of them singletons. The specimen was blood. These TCRs come from a man aged 30-40 years in good health.

J is TRBJ2-5 and V is TRBV12-3 or TRBV12-4; D might be TRBD1 or TRBD2, each matching 5 bases. The CDR3 is 14 amino acids. V was cut by 4 bases and J by 8 bases, with 17 bases left in between. The CDR3 loop is CASSSPGPRFTQYF. Written as DNA, the CDR3 is TGTGCCAGCAGTTCTCCGGGACCCCGTTTTACCCAGTACTTC.

The chain couples TRBV12-3 or TRBV12-4 to TRBJ2-7; D may match TRBD1 or TRBD2 (5 bases each). The V end lost 5 bases, the J end lost 7 bases, and 18 bases lay between the germline ends. The CDR3 spans 14 residues. The CDR3 sequence: CASSGGAQYNEQYF. In nucleotides, the CDR3 is TGTGCCAGCAGTGGGGGAGCGCAATACAATGAGCAGTACTTC.

This clonotype was found a few times. The DNA of the CDR3 is TGTGCCAGCAGCTTAGGGGGTAGCGGGGGTGAGACCCAGTACTTC. It encodes CASSLGGSGGETQYF. The V call is TRBV7-2, the J call TRBJ2-5; 9 bases map to TRBD2. This CDR3 contains 15 residues. V shed 1 base, J shed 5 bases, and the junction held 5 bases outside the gene matches. Germline loops: CDR1 SGHTA, CDR2 FQGNSA.

This clonotype was seen a few times. The chain carries TRBV6-1 and TRBJ1-5; a weak D match, TRBD1 (6 bases). The CDR3 totals 15 residues. The germline V gene encodes CDR1 MNHNS and CDR2 SASEGT. V lost 8 bases, J lost 2 bases, and 16 bases lay in between. The CDR3 region has the DNA TGTGCCAGCGTGAAGTGGAGACAGGGCAATCAGCCCCAGCATTTT. This codes for CASVKWRQGNQPQHF.

The chain employs TRBV25-1 and TRBJ1-2, with 7 bases matching TRBD1. The V and J ends lost 6 bases and 4 bases, in that order; junction bases with no gene match: 8. Looked up from germline, CDR1 is MGHDK and CDR2 is SYGVNS. The CDR3 runs to 14 residues. The CDR3 sequence: CASRPSGTVYGYTF. In nucleotides, the CDR3 is TGTGCCAGCAGACCATCCGGGACAGTCTATGGCTACACCTTC.

V is TRBV10-3 and J is TRBJ1-2; the D is unclear. Germline V gene sequence: CDR1 ENHRY, CDR2 SYGVKD. The CDR3 sequence is 15 residues long. V lost 0 bases, J lost 6 bases, and 14 bases lay in between. CDR3 DNA sequence: TGTGCCATCAGTGAGTCTGCCACGAATAGGGATGGCTACACCTTC. The encoded protein is CAISESATNRDGYTF.

This clonotype was seen only a few times. V and J are TRBV10-2 and TRBJ2-7; TRBD1 matches 12 bases. This CDR3 has 13 residues. Germline CDR1 is WSHSY and CDR2 is SAAADI. The V segment lost 7 bases and the J segment 7 bases; nucleotides outside the gene matches: 5. The CDR3: CASTGTGGFEQYF. DNA of the CDR3: TGCGCCAGCACTGGGACAGGGGGCTTTGAGCAGTACTTC.

The chain recombines TRBV29-1 with TRBJ2-1; weak D call: TRBD2 (7 bases). Trimming removed 8 bases at V and 10 bases at J, with 15 bases between. This CDR3 contains 11 residues. Germline assignment: CDR1 SQVTM and CDR2 ANQGSEA. CDR3 nucleotides: TGCAGCAACGGGGGGCCAGGGGAGCAGTTCTTC. Translating it yields CSNGGPGEQFF.

The sample holds a few counts of this clonotype. This chain uses TRBV5-1 with TRBJ2-5; a weak D match, TRBD2 (5 bases). The CDR3 contains 14 residues. Germline CDR1 reads SGHRS; CDR2 reads YFSETQ. V shed 0 bases and J shed 2 bases, with 8 bases lying between them. CDR3 sequence: CASSLAGMQETQYF. The DNA for the CDR3 is TGCGCCAGCAGCTTGGCGGGGATGCAAGAGACCCAGTACTTC.